This TCR beta chain was sequenced during a study of early T cells in non-severe SARS-CoV-2 infection (dated by TCRdb to the early 2020s). Some background on the complete study: TCR sequencing used bulk RNA from unsorted whole blood, so alpha and beta chains could not be paired.

Preparation of the library involved 5' RACE. Sequencing instrument: NextSeq 500. To correct for sequencing error and PCR bias, the TCR library protocol tagged individual cDNA molecules with unique molecular identifiers. TCR alpha and beta chains were both sequenced, and the abundances of alpha and beta sequences in each sample were closely correlated with each other. The published analysis was carried out like this. V gene, J gene and CDR3 annotation of TCR sequences was performed with Decombinator V4. TCRs were defined as expanded if a significant change between any two time points was detected under a Poisson model with p below 0.0001. TCR abundances were normalised to the total number of TCRs sequenced per sample and were expressed as counts per million. MAIT TCRs were defined by TRAV1-2 paired with TRAJ12, TRAJ20 or TRAJ33, and iNKT TCRs by TRAV10 paired with TRAJ18. VDJdb, accessed on 1 November 2021, was searched for TCRs annotated for CMV, EBV and SARS-CoV-2, and TCRs annotated for more than one antigen were excluded. Using fastp at Q25 and MiXCR, TCRdb reprocessed the public reads and kept productive beta chains. Merged by CDR3 protein, the rows form single entries marked with the most common genes and DNA. It is TCRdb's table, rather than the study itself, that gives the V and J calls and clone size. The sample records tens of thousands of distinct CDR3 sequences, roughly 4.5% of which are singletons. The biggest ten clones account for roughly 15% of the sample.

This was a case-control study nested in a cohort of healthcare workers in London, UK, who had nasopharyngeal swab PCR tests and blood samples taken every week. Between 23 and 31 March 2020, the week of the UK lockdown, healthcare workers were enrolled and then followed up weekly for as long as 16 weeks. The sample holds a few counts of this clonotype. It has no known antigen specificity. Base qualities are missing; no much larger clone stands one base away. V loses 3 bases at its end and J loses 2 bases; junction bases beyond the gene matches: 8. From the cysteine through the phenylalanine, the CDR3 covers 18 amino acids. The DNA shown is the 54-base CDR3, in frame from base 1. CDR1 and CDR2 are read off the germline V gene as SGHRS and YFSETQ. Overall results and qualifications from the work: VDJdb matching was skewed toward anti-spike CD8 responses and likely underestimated virus-specific expansions, missing private and CD4 specificities.

The sample comprised whole blood. This sequence uses TRBV5-1 and TRBJ2-2; TRBD2 lines up with 12 middle nucleotides. This clonotype was sampled from an adult who was a healthcare worker with PCR-confirmed SARS-CoV-2 infection or an uninfected control (not recorded which). The encoded CDR3 is CASSSTTSGGGNTGELFF. The DNA reads as follows: TGCGCCAGCAGCTCCACGACTAGCGGGGGCGGCAACACCGGGGAGCTGTTTTTT.